This TCR beta chain was obtained from a study of regulatory T cells in long-lasting Graves disease (dated by TCRdb to about 2021). About the investigation overall: Newly diagnosed Graves' disease patients had taken antithyroid drugs for less than 3 months. The study took place in China and was registered as a clinical trial. Persistent Graves' disease patients were compared with newly diagnosed Graves' disease patients by peripheral blood TCR sequencing and RNA sequencing. A total of 35 or so samples were covered by TCR sequencing, comprising approximately 13 persistent and around 20 newly diagnosed Graves' disease patients.

Library construction relied on multiplex PCR. TCRdb lists the instrument as Illumina HiSeq 4000. TCR beta libraries were built with iRepertoire HTBI primers and Arm-PCR amplification of CDR3 regions. Before sequencing, the PCR products underwent gel purification. In the original analysis: A total of fewer than 70 TRBV and some 15 TRBJ segments were identified across samples and were used for gene usage analysis of CDR3 amino acid clonotypes. Filtered high-quality paired reads were merged into contigs using COPE and FqMerger. Contigs were aligned with BLAST to IMGT TRBV, TRBD and TRBJ reference genes, and CDR3 was defined per IMGT. Any clonotype with a frequency above 0.1% was classified as a highly expanded clone. Repertoire diversity was measured by Shannon entropy, and V-J evenness by the Gini coefficient. A clonotype was considered public if more than one individual shared it. TCRdb passed the public sequencing reads through fastp at Q25 and MiXCR, retaining productive beta sequences. All rows with the same CDR3 protein become a single entry with the most common DNA and genes. What appears here as the V and J calls and clone size reflects TCRdb's work, not the paper's. The sample table lists around 500,000 distinct CDR3 sequences, around 15% of them with a count of one. Clones ranked in the top ten supply around 25% of the sample.

Details on this clonotype: Its target antigen remains unknown. No quality values exist for individual bases; no much larger clone is one base distant.

What this sample's time point label stands for: newly diagnosed GD, antithyroid drugs for less than 3 months. For both TCR sequencing and RNA sequencing, RNA was extracted from PBMCs using TRIzol. The diagnosis of Graves' disease followed American Thyroid Association guidelines. Recruitment of patients was carried out at an endocrinology department in Xi'an, China. From each patient, approximately 10 milliliters of peripheral blood was collected into an EDTA anticoagulant tube. Ficoll Paque Plus density gradient separation was used to isolate PBMCs, and no additional T cell sorting was done. An Agilent 2100 Bioanalyzer and agarose gel were used to assess RNA quality, and a NanoDrop 2000 was used to measure RNA concentration. What the research found in general, with its limitations: Sequencing and analysis were limited to the TCR beta chain. The study examined only peripheral blood because the primary lesion, thyroid tissue, could not be accessed. More public clonotypes were shared among persistent patients (approximately 3,000) than among newly diagnosed patients (approximately 930). TRBV28, TRBJ1-2 and TRBJ2-5 were preferentially used in persistent disease, while TRBV20-1 and TRBJ2-1 were favored in newly diagnosed disease. Persistent Graves' disease patients showed lower TCR Shannon entropy and fewer highly expanded clones than newly diagnosed patients, suggesting clonal expansion. The authors acknowledged the small sample size as a limitation that may reduce accuracy.

V and J are truncated by 5 bases and 12 bases respectively, leaving an intervening sequence of 14 bases. From the cysteine up to the phenylalanine, the CDR3 has a length of 12 residues. Only the CDR3 part of the read is kept: 36 bases, read in frame from the first base. CDR1 and CDR2 are drawn from the germline V gene (reference sequence): LNHDA, SQIVND. These data also featured in a second study, about T cells in Graves' hyperthyroidism and ophthalmopathy. As the second paper documents: Stable Graves' hyperthyroidism was defined as no progression to ophthalmopathy during 18 months of follow-up. Hyperthyroidism patients were newly diagnosed, with disease duration under 2 months, and aged 18 to 65 years. Exclusion was applied to patients with uncontrolled infections, other autoimmune diseases, pregnancy or lactation. Diagnoses were based on clinical symptoms, serum thyroxine and TRAb, thyroid ultrasound and orbital computed tomography. A first-round RT-PCR of the TCR CDR3 used the HTBI primer set with the Qiagen OneStep RT-PCR kit. Most expanded thyroid clonotypes (frequency above 0.001) were also detected in blood, a finding suggesting that blood repertoires may reflect thyroid immune responses. A 13 V-J signature model separated ophthalmopathy from stable hyperthyroidism, with 87.88% sensitivity and 81.08% specificity in cross-validation and 80%/75% in testing. In validation, the model predicted progression to ophthalmopathy a median of roughly six months before onset, with approximately 70% sensitivity and 72.22% specificity. To identify distinguishing TCR V-J signatures, a discovery cohort of around 100 patients was used, comprising approximately 40 with Graves' ophthalmopathy and around 57 with stable Graves' hyperthyroidism. Prospective prediction of ophthalmopathy was tested in an independent validation cohort of 18 to 20 hyperthyroidism patients and some 17 patients who later progressed to ophthalmopathy. For training and testing, the roughly 97 patients in the discovery cohort were randomly divided in a 7:3 ratio. Thyroid tissue and blood T-cell repertoires from six Graves' hyperthyroidism patients were also compared in the study. After sampling, hyperthyroidism patients received methimazole starting at 30 mg daily, and ophthalmopathy patients received high-dose intravenous methylprednisolone. Libraries were constructed in a second round of multiplex PCR, after which size selection and purification were performed. Paired-end sequencing of the libraries was performed with 100 bp reads on an Illumina HiSeq2000. SOAPnuke was used to process the raw data, with reads discarded if the reads contained adapters or uncalled bases, had a mean Phred below 15, or lacked an exact constant-primer or identifier match. COPE v1.2.5 was used to merge high-quality paired reads, and clonotypes were defined as unique nucleotide sequences. Clonotypes were aligned to IMGT TRBV, TRBD and TRBJ reference segments using MiTCR v1.1. Analysis was restricted to V-J combinations with a frequency above 0.0001, which covered 98% to 99.2% of repertoires. A TCS score was defined as the ratio between F50 (clonal expansion) and ExV (chaos), using BLOSUM62-based TCRdist between CDR3 peptides within each V-J. Welch's t-statistics and random forest reduced roughly 540 V-J features to roughly 13, which were used in a naive Bayes classifier (R e1071). No statistical method was used to fix the sample size in advance, and group allocation was not hidden from the investigators. The paper describes TCR Vbeta CDR3 sequencing of around 130 peripheral blood samples, made up of about 40 ophthalmopathy patients, around 78 hyperthyroidism patients and roughly 17 progressor patients.

The receptor's source is a woman aged 35 to 59 with Graves disease. Donor details come from another sample of the same person, matched by shared clones. Here the chain combines TRBV19 and TRBJ2-1; possibly the D gene is TRBD1, per 5 matching bases. The starting material was peripheral blood mononuclear cells (PBMCs), obtained at new diagnosis, from a patient treated with antithyroid drugs. CDR3 protein: CASSPAQGWQFF. The DNA reads as follows: TGTGCCAGTAGTCCGGCCCAGGGTTGGCAGTTCTTC.